The clone carrying this T cell receptor beta chain was seen at least ten times. This sample stems from a study of regulatory T cells in long-lasting Graves disease. Relying on iRepertoire HTBI primers and Arm-PCR of CDR3 regions, the team built TCR beta libraries. TCRdb reanalysed the multiplex PCR reads using MiXCR and keeps one entry per CDR3 protein. The table includes about 240,000 distinct CDR3 sequences, 20% detected once. Time point reported: newly diagnosed GD, antithyroid drugs for less than 3 months. Scientists built the TCR library using RNA that was extracted from PBMCs. It was by American Thyroid Association guidelines that Graves' disease was diagnosed. With EDTA tubes as the receptacles, 7 to 9 milliliters of peripheral blood were drawn. The sample was peripheral blood mononuclear cells (PBMCs), taken at new diagnosis, from a patient treated with antithyroid drugs. The TCR sequence derives from a female donor with Graves disease.

The CDR3 coding sequence is TGCAGCGCCTCGGTAAACACTGAAGCTTTCTTT. Translation: CSASVNTEAFF. J is TRBJ1-1 and V is TRBV29-1; the D is unclear. Germline lookup yields CDR1 SQVTM and CDR2 ANQGSEA. The ends were cut back, 7 bases at V and 2 bases at J, with 8 bases in the middle. This CDR3 region has 11 residues.